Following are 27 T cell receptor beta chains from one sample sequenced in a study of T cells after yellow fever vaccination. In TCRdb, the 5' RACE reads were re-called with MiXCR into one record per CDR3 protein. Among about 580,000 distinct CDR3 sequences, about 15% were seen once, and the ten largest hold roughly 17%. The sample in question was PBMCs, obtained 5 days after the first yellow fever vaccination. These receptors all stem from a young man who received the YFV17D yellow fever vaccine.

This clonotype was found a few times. The CDR3 nucleotides are TGTGCCAGCAGCTCGCACACAGAGGGGGAGACCCAGTACTTC. It is translated as CASSSHTEGETQYF. The V call is TRBV9, the J call TRBJ2-5; D may be TRBD1 or TRBD2 (5 bases each). Germline CDR1 SGDLS, CDR2 YYNGEE. The CDR3 contains 14 residues. Trimming removed 4 bases from V and 5 bases from J, with 15 bases in between.

The CDR3 nucleotides read TGTGCCAGCATGCGGGGGGGACTTTACAATGAGCAGTTCTTC. As protein: CASMRGGLYNEQFF. The J gene is TRBJ2-1, the V gene TRBV7-9; 9 positions match TRBD2. Per germline, CDR1 SEHNR and CDR2 FQNEAQ (reference sequence). This CDR3 contains 14 residues. V shed 7 bases and J 4 bases; nucleotides not matched to a gene: 5.

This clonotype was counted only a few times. The CDR3 is CSVTPRQRPYEQYF. CDR3 DNA sequence: TGCAGCGTCACCCCGAGACAGCGTCCCTACGAGCAGTACTTC. The rearrangement links TRBV29-1 to TRBJ2-7; D perhaps matches TRBD1 (5 bases). The germline V and J ends were trimmed by 6 bases and 2 bases, with 17 bases remaining between them. The CDR3 is 14 amino acids. Germline lookup yields CDR1 SQVTM and CDR2 ANQGSEA.

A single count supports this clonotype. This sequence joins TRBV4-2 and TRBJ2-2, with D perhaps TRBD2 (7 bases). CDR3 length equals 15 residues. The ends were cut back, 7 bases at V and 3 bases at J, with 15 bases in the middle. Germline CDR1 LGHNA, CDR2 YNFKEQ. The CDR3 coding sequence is TGTGCCAGCATCCACGCGGGGGCCCACACCGGGGAGCTGTTTTTT. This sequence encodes CASIHAGAHTGELFF.

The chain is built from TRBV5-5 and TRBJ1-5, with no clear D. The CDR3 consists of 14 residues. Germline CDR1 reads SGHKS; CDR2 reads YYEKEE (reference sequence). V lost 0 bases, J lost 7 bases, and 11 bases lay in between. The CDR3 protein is CASSLVGNRQPQHF. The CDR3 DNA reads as TGTGCCAGCAGCTTGGTGGGGAATAGGCAGCCCCAGCATTTT.

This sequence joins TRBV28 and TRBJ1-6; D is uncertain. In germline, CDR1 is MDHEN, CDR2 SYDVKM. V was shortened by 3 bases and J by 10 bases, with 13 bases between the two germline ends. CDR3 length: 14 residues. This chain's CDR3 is CASSLAGLGSPLHF. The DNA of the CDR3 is TGTGCCAGCAGTTTGGCAGGACTAGGATCACCCCTCCACTTT.

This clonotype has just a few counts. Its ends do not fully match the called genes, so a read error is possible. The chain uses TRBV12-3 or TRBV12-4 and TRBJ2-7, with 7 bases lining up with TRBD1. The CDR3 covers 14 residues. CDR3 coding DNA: TGTGCCAGCACCCCCCGGACAGGCTCCCACGAGCAGTACTTC. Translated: CASTPRTGSHEQYF.

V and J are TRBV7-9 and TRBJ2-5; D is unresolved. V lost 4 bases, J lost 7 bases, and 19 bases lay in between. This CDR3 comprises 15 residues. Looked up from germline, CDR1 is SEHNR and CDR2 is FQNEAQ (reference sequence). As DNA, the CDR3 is TGTGCCAGCAGCTCCGACCCACAGAAGAAGACGACCCAGTACTTC. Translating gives CASSSDPQKKTTQYF.

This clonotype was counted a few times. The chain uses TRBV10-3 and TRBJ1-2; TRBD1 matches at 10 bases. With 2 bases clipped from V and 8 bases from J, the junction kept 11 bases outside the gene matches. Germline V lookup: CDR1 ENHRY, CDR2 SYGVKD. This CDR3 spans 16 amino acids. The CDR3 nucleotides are TGTGCCATCAGTGAGGGAGGGGGACAGGGGACGAGAGGCTACACCTTC. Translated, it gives CAISEGGGQGTRGYTF.

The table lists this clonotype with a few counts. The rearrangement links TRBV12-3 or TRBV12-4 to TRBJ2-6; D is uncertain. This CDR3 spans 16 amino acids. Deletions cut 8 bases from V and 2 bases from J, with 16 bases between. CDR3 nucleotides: TGTGCCAGCTCTCGACGCAAAGGACCTGGGGCCAACGTCCTGACTTTC. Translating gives CASSRRKGPGANVLTF.

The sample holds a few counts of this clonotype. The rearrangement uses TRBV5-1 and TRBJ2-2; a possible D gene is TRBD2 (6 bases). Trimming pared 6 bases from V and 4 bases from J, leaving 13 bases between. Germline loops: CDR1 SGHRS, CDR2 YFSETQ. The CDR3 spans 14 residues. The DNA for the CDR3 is TGCGCCAGCACTCGGGGGTCGAGCACCGGGGAGCTGTTTTTT. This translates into CASTRGSSTGELFF. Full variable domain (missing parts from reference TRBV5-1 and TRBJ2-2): KAGVTQTPRYLIKTRGQQVTLSCSPISGHRSVSWYQQTPGQGLQFLFEYFSETQRNKGNFPGRFSGRQFSNSRSEMNVSTLELGDSALYLCASTRGSSTGELFFGEGSRLTVL.

The CDR3 region has the DNA TGTGCCAGCAGCCCGCCCCACTACGAGCAGTACGTC. As protein: CASSPPHYEQYV. The chain couples TRBV6-2 or TRBV6-3 to TRBJ2-7; D ambiguous. V lost 6 bases and J 3 bases, leaving 9 bases between the germline ends. Germline lookup yields CDR1 MNHEY and CDR2 SVGEGT. This CDR3 spans 12 amino acids.

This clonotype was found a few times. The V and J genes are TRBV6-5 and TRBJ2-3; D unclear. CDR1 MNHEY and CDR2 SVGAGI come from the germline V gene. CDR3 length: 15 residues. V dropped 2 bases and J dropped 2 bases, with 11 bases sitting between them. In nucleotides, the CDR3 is TGTGCCAGCAGTTACACGGGCCCTCTCACAGATACGCAGTATTTT. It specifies CASSYTGPLTDTQYF.

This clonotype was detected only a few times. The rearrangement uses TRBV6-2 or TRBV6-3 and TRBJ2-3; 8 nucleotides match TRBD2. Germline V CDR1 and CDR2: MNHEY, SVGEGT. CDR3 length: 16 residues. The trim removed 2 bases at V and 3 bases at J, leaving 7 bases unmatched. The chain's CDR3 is CASSYPTSGQTDTQYF. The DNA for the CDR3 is TGTGCCAGCAGTTACCCAACTAGCGGCCAGACAGATACGCAGTATTTT.

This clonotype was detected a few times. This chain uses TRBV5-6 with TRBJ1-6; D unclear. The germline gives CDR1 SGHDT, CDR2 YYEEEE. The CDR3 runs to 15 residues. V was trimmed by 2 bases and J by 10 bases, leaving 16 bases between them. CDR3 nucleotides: TGTGCCAGCAGCTTAAAGGACCGTTTTTTATCACCCCTCCACTTT. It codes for CASSLKDRFLSPLHF.

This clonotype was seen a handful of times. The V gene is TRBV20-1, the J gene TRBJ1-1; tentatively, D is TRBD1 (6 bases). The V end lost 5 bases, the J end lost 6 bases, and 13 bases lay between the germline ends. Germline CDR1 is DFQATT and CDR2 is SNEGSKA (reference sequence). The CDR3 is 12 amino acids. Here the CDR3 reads CSAARGGSEAFF. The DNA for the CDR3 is TGCAGTGCTGCTCGGGGGGGCTCTGAAGCTTTCTTT.

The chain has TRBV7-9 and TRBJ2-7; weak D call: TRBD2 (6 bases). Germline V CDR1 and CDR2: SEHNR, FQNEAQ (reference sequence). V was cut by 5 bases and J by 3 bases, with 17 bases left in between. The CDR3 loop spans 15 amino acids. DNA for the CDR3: TGTGCCAGCAGCCTCCGGGACGGACTAATCTACGAGCAGTACTTC. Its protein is CASSLRDGLIYEQYF.

CDR3 in DNA: TGTGCCACCAGTGGGAACGACAGATACGGGGTAGAGTATGGCTACACCTTC. Amino acids: CATSGNDRYGVEYGYTF. This chain links TRBV24-1 with TRBJ1-2; possibly TRBD1 for D (5 bases). Germline V lookup: CDR1 KGHDR, CDR2 SFDVKD. The CDR3 contains 17 residues. V gave up 5 bases and J gave up 5 bases, with 23 bases separating them.

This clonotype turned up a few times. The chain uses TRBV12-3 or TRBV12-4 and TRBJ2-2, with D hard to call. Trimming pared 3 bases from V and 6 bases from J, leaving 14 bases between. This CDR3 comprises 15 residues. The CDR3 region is CASSFSDRLPGELFF. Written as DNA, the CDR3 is TGTGCCAGCAGTTTCTCGGACCGGCTCCCCGGGGAGCTGTTTTTT.

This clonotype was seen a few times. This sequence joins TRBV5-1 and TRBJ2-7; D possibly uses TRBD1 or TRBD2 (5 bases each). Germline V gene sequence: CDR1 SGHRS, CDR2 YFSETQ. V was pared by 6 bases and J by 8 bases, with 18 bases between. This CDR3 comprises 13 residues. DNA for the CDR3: TGCGCCAGCACCCGGGACCTCAACGAGAAGCAGTACTTC. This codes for CASTRDLNEKQYF.

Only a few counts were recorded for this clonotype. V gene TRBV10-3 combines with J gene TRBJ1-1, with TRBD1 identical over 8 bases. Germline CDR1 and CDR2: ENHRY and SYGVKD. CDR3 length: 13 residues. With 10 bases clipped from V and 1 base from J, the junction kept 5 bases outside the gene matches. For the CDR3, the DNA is TGTGCCACAAAAACAGGGGGGAACACTGAAGCTTTCTTT. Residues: CATKTGGNTEAFF.

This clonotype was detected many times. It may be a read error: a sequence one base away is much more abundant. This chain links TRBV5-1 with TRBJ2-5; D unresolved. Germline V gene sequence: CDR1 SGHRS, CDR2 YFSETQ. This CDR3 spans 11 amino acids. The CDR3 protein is CASSIEETQYF. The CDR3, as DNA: TGTGCCAGCAGCATTGAAGAGACCCAGTACTTC.

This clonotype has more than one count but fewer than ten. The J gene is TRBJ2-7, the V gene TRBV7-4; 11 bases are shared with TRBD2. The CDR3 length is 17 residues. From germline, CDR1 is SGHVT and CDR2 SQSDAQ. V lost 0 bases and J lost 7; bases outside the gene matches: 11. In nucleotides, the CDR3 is TGTGCCAGCAGCTTAGCGCCGAGTCTAGCGGGGGGCGTTGAGCAGTACTTC. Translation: CASSLAPSLAGGVEQYF.

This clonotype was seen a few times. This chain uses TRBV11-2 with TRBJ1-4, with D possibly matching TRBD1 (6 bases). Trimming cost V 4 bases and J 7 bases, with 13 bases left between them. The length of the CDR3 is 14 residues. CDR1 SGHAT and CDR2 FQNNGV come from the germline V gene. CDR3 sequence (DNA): TGTGCCAGCAGCTCCCCTCGGGGGCCTGAAAAACTGTTTTTT. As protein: CASSSPRGPEKLFF.

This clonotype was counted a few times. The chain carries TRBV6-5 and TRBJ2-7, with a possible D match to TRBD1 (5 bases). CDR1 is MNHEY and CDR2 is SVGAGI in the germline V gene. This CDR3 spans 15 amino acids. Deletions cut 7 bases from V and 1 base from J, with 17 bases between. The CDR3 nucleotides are TGTGCCAGCACCCCAGGGAAGACCCATTCCTACGAGCAGTACTTC. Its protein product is CASTPGKTHSYEQYF.

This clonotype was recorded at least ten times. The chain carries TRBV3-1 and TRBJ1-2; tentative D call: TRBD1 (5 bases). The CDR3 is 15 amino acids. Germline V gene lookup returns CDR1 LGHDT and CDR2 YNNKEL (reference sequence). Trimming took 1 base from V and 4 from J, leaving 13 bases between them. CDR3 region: CASSQGGGGVYGYTF. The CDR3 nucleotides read TGTGCCAGCAGCCAAGGTGGGGGAGGAGTCTATGGCTACACCTTC.

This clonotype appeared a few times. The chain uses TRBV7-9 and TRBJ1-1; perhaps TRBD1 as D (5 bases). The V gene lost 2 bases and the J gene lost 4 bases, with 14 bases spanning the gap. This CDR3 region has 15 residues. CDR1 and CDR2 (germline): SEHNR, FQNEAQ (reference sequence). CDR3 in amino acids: CASSLQVGRGTEAFF. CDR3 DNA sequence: TGTGCCAGCAGCTTACAGGTCGGGAGGGGCACTGAAGCTTTCTTT.